One and the same sample provided the 17 T cell receptor beta chains below, sequenced in a study of CD8+ T cells in alopecia areata. cDNA reverse transcribed from extracted RNA served as the sequencing template. The data were produced by immunoSEQ multiplex PCR, yet TCRdb's version contains in-frame clones alone and is incomplete. The data contain 200,000 to 250,000 clones, approximately 57% of them singletons. Treatment in this sample: oral pan-JAK inhibitor, 5-10 mg twice daily. Sequences were derived from CD4+ T cells sorted from blood, sampled at week 4, from a patient treated with tofacitinib. Receptor source: a human donor with alopecia areata.

This chain links TRBV29-1 with TRBJ1-2; 9 bases are a match to TRBD1. The V segment lost 2 bases and the J segment 8 bases; nucleotides outside the gene matches: 9. There are 14 residues in the CDR3. CDR1 SQVTM and CDR2 ANQGSEA come from the germline V gene. The CDR3 DNA follows: TGCAGCGTTGAATCCGGGACAGGGCCTAAGGGCTACACCTTC. The encoded protein is CSVESGTGPKGYTF.

V is TRBV30 and J is TRBJ1-2; D perhaps matches TRBD1 (6 bases). The CDR3 is 16 residues long. Germline lookup yields CDR1 GTSNPN and CDR2 SVGIG (reference sequence). V lost 1 base to trimming and J lost 5 bases, with 20 bases between them. As DNA, the CDR3 is TGTGCCTGGAGTGCTCAACAGGGACTGGTTTCATATGGCTACACCTTC. It is translated as CAWSAQQGLVSYGYTF.

The genes are TRBV29-1 and TRBJ2-7; tentative D call: TRBD2 (6 bases). The V gene's germline CDR1 is SQVTM and CDR2 ANQGSEA. V was shortened by 4 bases and J by 3 bases, with 13 bases between the two germline ends. CDR3 size: 13 residues. CDR3 residues: CSVGQGGLYEQYF. Here the CDR3 DNA reads TGCAGCGTTGGTCAGGGAGGTCTCTACGAGCAGTACTTC.

A few counts support this clone. The chain couples TRBV23-1 to TRBJ2-7; no clear D. TRBV23-1 is assigned to the ORF class and has an uncertain function. The CDR3 totals 12 residues. Trimming pared 7 bases from V and 5 bases from J, leaving 12 bases between. In DNA form, the CDR3 reads TGCGCCAGCACCAAAGGGATGCACGAGCAGTACTTC. Its translation: CASTKGMHEQYF.

The chain couples TRBV7-2 to TRBJ2-3, with D hard to call. Trimming stripped 1 base from V and 6 bases from J, with 11 bases between. Germline V CDR1 and CDR2: SGHTA, FQGNSA. The CDR3 consists of 14 residues. CDR3 in amino acids: CASSLGTPRDTQYF. DNA of the CDR3: TGTGCCAGCAGCTTAGGGACCCCGCGGGATACGCAGTATTTT.

The genes are TRBV5-1 and TRBJ2-7; TRBD2 is a possible D gene (5 bases). CDR1 SGHRS and CDR2 YFSETQ come from the germline V gene. This CDR3 has 12 residues. Between the trimmed V and J ends, which lost 0 bases and 9 bases, there was a span of 10 bases. Here the CDR3 reads CASSLEEGRQYF. In DNA form, the CDR3 reads TGCGCCAGCAGCTTGGAGGAAGGGAGGCAGTACTTC.

Concerning this clone: The same CDR3 arises from other DNA sequences in this sample as well. This sequence joins TRBV29-1 and TRBJ2-3; no clear D gene. Per germline, CDR1 SQVTM and CDR2 ANQGSEA. The CDR3 contains 10 residues. The CDR3 reads CTGGTDTQYF. The CDR3 coding sequence is TGCACTGGGGGCACAGATACGCAGTATTTT.

The table lists this clone with a few counts. The chain combines TRBV6-5 with TRBJ2-2, with D unclear. The CDR3 runs 14 residues. The V end lost 2 bases, the J end lost 3 bases, and 7 bases lay between the germline ends. CDR1 is MNHEY, CDR2 SVGAGI, per germline. This CDR3 is CASSYDWDTGELFF. CDR3 DNA sequence: TGTGCCAGCAGTTACGACTGGGACACCGGGGAGCTGTTTTTT.

This clone has at least ten counts. In DNA, the CDR3 is TGCGCCAGCACCGAACAGGTTTTGGTGTCCCTCAGTGGGTATGGCTACACCTTC. As protein: CASTEQVLVSLSGYGYTF. The gene calls are TRBV10-2 and TRBJ1-2; possibly TRBD1 for D (5 bases). Trimming took off 7 bases at V and 5 bases at J, with 29 bases between the two ends. Germline V gene sequence: CDR1 WSHSY, CDR2 SAAADI. CDR3 length: 18 amino acids.

The CDR3 DNA follows: TGTGCCAGCAGCCGGGGGGCTGCCGACAGAGCTTTCACCGGGGAGCTGTTTTTT. It yields the protein CASSRGAADRAFTGELFF. The chain has TRBV7-7 and TRBJ2-2; possibly TRBD2 for D (7 bases). Germline V gene lookup returns CDR1 SSHAT and CDR2 FNYEAQ (reference sequence). CDR3 length: 18 amino acids. V lost 5 bases and J 4 bases, leaving 23 bases between the germline ends.

This clone has only one observation. The chain links TRBV30 to TRBJ2-3, with D perhaps assigned TRBD1 or TRBD2 (5 bases each). Germline V gene lookup returns CDR1 GTSNPN and CDR2 SVGIG (reference sequence). The CDR3 length is 17 residues. The V gene lost 0 bases and the J gene lost 0 bases, with 16 bases spanning the gap. In DNA, the CDR3 is TGTGCCTGGAGTGTTGCTGGGACGAGCATTAGCACAGATACGCAGTATTTT. It specifies CAWSVAGTSISTDTQYF.

This clone was found many times. This chain links TRBV28 with TRBJ2-3, with a weak D call TRBD2 (6 bases). Germline V lookup: CDR1 MDHEN, CDR2 SYDVKM. CDR3 length: 13 residues. V was clipped by 10 bases and J by 2 bases, with 13 bases between them. The CDR3 nucleotides read TGTGCCACGGGACTGGGACCCACAGATACGCAGTATTTT. This codes for CATGLGPTDTQYF.

The chain employs TRBV29-1 and TRBJ2-3; D perhaps matches TRBD2 (5 bases). Per the germline V gene, CDR1 is SQVTM and CDR2 is ANQGSEA. The CDR3 has 11 amino acids. Trimming removed 5 bases at V and 5 bases at J, with 8 bases between. For the CDR3, the DNA is TGCAGCGTTAAAAGCGGAGATACGCAGTATTTT. This codes for CSVKSGDTQYF.

The DNA of the CDR3 is TGTGCCACCAGCAGACAGACCCCGAGCACAGATACGCAGTATTTT. This translates into CATSRQTPSTDTQYF. The V call is TRBV15, the J call TRBJ2-3; D is ambiguous. The CDR3 contains 15 residues. Germline CDR1 LNHNV, CDR2 YYDKDF (reference sequence). Trimming removed 2 bases from V and 0 bases from J, with 9 bases in between.

The chain has TRBV5-1 and TRBJ1-1; D may be TRBD1 (6 bases). Trimming stripped 0 bases from V and 4 bases from J, with 7 bases between. CDR1 is SGHRS, CDR2 YFSETQ, per germline. CDR3 length equals 13 residues. The CDR3 bases are TGCGCCAGCAGCTTGGAAGGGGGCACTGAAGCTTTCTTT. Translation gives CASSLEGGTEAFF.

This chain connects TRBV2 to TRBJ1-1; D is unclear. CDR1 is SNHLY, CDR2 FYNNEI, per germline. V was trimmed by 7 bases and J by 1 base, leaving 19 bases between them. The CDR3 covers 16 residues. In nucleotides, the CDR3 is TGTGCCAGCACCTTAGGCCTATCTGGCAAGAACACTGAAGCTTTCTTT. It specifies CASTLGLSGKNTEAFF. The full variable domain, completed using reference TRBV2 and TRBJ1-1, is EPEVTQTPSHQVTQMGQEVILRCVPISNHLYFYWYRQILGQKVEFLVSFYNNEISEKSEIFDDQFSVERPDGSNFTLKIRSTKLEDSAMYFCASTLGLSGKNTEAFFGQGTRLTVV.

The V gene is TRBV29-1, the J gene TRBJ1-1; D possibly corresponds to TRBD1 (6 bases). The CDR3 consists of 13 residues. CDR1 SQVTM and CDR2 ANQGSEA come from the germline V gene. Trimming left V 6 bases short and J 0 bases short, with 11 bases between. CDR3 DNA: TGCAGCGTGGGGGACACCATGAACACTGAAGCTTTCTTT. Protein product: CSVGDTMNTEAFF.